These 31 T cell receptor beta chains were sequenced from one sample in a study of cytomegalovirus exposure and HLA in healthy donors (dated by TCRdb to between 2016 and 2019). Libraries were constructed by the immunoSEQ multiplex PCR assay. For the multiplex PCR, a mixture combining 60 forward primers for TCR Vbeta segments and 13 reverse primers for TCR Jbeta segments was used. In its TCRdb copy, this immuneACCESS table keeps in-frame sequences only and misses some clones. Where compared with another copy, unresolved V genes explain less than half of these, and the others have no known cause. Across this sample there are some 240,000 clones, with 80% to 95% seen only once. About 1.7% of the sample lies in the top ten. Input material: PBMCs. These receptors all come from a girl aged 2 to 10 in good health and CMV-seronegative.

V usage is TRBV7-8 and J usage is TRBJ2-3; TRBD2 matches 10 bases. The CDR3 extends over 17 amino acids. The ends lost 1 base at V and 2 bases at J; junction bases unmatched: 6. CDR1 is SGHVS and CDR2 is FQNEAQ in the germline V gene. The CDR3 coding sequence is TGTGCCAGCAGCTTAGGTCCTAGCGGGGGCCCCACAGATACGCAGTATTTT. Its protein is CASSLGPSGGPTDTQYF.

CDR3 in amino acids: CASSVGVAGRQETQYF. The CDR3 DNA is TGTGCCAGCAGCGTAGGGGTTGCGGGGAGGCAAGAGACCCAGTACTTC. The genes are TRBV9 and TRBJ2-5, with D possibly TRBD2 on 6 matching bases. This CDR3 is 16 amino acids long. CDR1 and CDR2 (germline): SGDLS, YYNGEE. Trimming left V 0 bases short and J 2 bases short, with 14 bases between.

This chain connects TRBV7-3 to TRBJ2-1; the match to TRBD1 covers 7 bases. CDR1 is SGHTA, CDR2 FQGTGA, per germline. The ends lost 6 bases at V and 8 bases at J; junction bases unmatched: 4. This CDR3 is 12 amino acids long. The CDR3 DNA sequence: TGTGCCAGCAGTCGGGACAGCGATGAGCAGTTCTTC. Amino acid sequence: CASSRDSDEQFF. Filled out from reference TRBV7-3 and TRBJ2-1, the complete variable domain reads GAGVSQTPSNKVTEKGKYVELRCDPISGHTALYWYRQSLGQGPEFLIYFQGTGAADDSGLPNDRFFAVRPEGSVSTLKIQRTERGDSAVYLCASSRDSDEQFFGPGTRLTVL.

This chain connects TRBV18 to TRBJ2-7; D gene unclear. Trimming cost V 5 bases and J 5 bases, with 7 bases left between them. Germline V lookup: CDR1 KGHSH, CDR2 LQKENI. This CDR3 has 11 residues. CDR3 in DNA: TGTGCCAGCTCATTCAGCGACGAGCAGTACTTC. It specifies CASSFSDEQYF.

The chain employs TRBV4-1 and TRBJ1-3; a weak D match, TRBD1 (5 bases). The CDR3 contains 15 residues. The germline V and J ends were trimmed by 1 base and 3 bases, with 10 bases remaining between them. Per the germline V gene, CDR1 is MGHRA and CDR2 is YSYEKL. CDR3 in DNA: TGCGCCAGCAGCCAAGTATCAGGGCTTGGAAACACCATATATTTT. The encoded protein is CASSQVSGLGNTIYF.

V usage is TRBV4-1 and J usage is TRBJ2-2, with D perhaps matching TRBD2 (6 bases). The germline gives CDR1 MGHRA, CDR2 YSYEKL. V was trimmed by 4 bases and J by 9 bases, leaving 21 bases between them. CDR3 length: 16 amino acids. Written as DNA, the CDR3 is TGCGCCAGCAGCCTTATCGAGGGGCGGGGAGGCCGGGAGCTGTTTTTT. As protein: CASSLIEGRGGRELFF.

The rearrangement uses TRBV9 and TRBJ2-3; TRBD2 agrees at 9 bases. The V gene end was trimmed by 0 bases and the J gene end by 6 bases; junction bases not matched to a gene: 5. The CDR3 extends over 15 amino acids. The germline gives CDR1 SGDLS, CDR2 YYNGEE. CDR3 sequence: CASSVDSGSGDTQYF. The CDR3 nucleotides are TGTGCCAGCAGCGTAGATAGCGGGAGTGGGGATACGCAGTATTTT.

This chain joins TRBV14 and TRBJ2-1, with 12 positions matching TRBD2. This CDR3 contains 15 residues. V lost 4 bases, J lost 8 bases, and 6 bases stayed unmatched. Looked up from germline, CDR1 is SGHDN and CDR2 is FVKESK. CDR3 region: CASSLWTSGIDEQFF. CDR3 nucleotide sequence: TGTGCCAGCAGCCTCTGGACTAGCGGGATTGATGAGCAGTTCTTC.

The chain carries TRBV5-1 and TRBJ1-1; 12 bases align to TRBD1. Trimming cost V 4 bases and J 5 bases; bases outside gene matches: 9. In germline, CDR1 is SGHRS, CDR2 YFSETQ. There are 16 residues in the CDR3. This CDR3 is CASSPGTGGGLTEAFF. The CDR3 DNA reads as TGCGCCAGCAGCCCGGGGACAGGGGGCGGATTGACTGAAGCTTTCTTT.

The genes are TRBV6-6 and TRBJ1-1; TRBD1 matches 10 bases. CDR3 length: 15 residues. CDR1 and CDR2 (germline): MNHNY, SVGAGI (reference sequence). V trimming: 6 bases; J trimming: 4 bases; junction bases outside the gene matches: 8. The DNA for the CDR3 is TGTGCCAGCAGCCCGACAGGGGGCGCAGTCACTGAAGCTTTCTTT. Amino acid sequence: CASSPTGGAVTEAFF.

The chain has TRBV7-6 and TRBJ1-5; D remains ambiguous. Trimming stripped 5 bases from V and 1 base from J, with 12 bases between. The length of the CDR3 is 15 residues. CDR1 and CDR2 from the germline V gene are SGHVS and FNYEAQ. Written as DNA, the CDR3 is TGTGCCAGCAGCCCAGTTCGGGGAAGCAATCAGCCCCAGCATTTT. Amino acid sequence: CASSPVRGSNQPQHF.

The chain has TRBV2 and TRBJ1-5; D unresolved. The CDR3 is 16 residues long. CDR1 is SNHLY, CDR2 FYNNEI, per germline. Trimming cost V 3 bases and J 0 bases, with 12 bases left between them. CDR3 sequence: CASSDSLQSSNQPQHF. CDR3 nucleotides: TGTGCCAGCAGTGACTCGTTACAGTCTAGCAATCAGCCCCAGCATTTT.

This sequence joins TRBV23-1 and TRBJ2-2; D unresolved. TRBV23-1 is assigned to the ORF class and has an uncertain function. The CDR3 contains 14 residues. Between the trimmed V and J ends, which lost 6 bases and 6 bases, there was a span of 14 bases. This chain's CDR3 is CASRKSTVAGELFF. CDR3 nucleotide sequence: TGCGCCAGCAGGAAAAGTACAGTGGCCGGGGAGCTGTTTTTT.

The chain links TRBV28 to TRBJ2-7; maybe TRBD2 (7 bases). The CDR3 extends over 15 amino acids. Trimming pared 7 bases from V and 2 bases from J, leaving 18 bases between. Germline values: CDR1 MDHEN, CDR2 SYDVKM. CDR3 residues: CASNRPGGLPYEQYF. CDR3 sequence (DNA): TGTGCCAGCAACAGGCCGGGGGGCCTTCCCTACGAGCAGTACTTC.

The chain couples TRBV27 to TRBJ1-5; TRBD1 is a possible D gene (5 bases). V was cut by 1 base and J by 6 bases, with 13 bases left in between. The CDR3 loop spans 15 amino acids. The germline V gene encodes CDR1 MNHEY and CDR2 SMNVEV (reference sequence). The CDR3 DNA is TGTGCCAGCAGTTTATTTGGGGGGGTAGGTCAGCCCCAGCATTTT. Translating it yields CASSLFGGVGQPQHF.

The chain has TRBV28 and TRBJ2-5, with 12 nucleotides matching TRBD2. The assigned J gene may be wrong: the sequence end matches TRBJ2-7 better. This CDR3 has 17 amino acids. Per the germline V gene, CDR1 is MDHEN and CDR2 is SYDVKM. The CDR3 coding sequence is TGTGCCAGCAGTTCGGACTCCGGACTAGCGGGACAGTACGAGCAGTACTTC. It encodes CASSSDSGLAGQYEQYF.

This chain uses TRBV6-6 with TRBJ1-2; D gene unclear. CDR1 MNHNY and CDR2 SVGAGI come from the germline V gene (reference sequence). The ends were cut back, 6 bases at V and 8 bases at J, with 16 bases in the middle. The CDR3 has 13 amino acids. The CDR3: CASRHEGTMGYTF. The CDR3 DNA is TGTGCCAGCAGGCACGAGGGAACTATGGGCTACACCTTC.

DNA of the CDR3: TGTGCCAGCAGTGAAAAAAGGACGGGGGGGTACCAAGAGACCCAGTACTTC. The encoded protein is CASSEKRTGGYQETQYF. V and J are TRBV6-1 and TRBJ2-5; TRBD2 agrees at 8 bases. The germline V gene encodes CDR1 MNHNS and CDR2 SASEGT. V was pared by 2 bases and J by 0 bases, with 8 bases of the junction left unmatched. The CDR3 has 17 residues.

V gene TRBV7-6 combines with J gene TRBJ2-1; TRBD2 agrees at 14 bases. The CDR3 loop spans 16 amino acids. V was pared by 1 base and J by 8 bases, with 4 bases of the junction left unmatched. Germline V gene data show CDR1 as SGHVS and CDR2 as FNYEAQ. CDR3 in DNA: TGTGCCAGCAGCTTAGGGACTAGCGGGAGGATGGATGAGCAGTTCTTC. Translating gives CASSLGTSGRMDEQFF.

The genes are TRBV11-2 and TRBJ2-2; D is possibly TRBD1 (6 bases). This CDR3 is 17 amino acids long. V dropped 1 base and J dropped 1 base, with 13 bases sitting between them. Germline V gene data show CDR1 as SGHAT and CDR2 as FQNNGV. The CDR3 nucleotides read TGTGCCAGCAGCTTAGTAGGTCTGGGACAGAACACCGGGGAGCTGTTTTTT. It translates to CASSLVGLGQNTGELFF.

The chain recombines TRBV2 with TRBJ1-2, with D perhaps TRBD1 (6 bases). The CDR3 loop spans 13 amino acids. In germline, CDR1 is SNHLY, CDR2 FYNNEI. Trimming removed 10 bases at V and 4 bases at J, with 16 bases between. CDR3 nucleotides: TGTGCCACCCCGCAGGGGTTCGGCTATGGCTACACCTTC. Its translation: CATPQGFGYGYTF.

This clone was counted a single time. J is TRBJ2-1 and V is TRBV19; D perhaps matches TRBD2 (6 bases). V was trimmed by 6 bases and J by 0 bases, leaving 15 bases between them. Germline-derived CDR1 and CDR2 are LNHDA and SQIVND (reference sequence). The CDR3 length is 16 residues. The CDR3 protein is CASRMVAGPSYNEQFF. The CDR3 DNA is TGTGCCAGTAGGATGGTCGCGGGACCCTCCTACAATGAGCAGTTCTTC.

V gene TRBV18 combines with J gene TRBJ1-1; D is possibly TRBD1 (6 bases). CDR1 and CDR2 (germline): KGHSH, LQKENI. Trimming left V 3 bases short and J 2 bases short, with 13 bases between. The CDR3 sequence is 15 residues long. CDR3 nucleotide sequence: TGTGCCAGCTCACCTGTAACAGGGTTTAACACTGAAGCTTTCTTT. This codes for CASSPVTGFNTEAFF.

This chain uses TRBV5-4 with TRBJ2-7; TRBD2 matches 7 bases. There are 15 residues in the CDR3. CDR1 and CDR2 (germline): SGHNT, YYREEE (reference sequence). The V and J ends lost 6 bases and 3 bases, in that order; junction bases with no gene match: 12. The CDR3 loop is CASTLSSGTGYEQYF. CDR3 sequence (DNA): TGTGCCAGCACCCTATCTAGCGGTACTGGCTACGAGCAGTACTTC.

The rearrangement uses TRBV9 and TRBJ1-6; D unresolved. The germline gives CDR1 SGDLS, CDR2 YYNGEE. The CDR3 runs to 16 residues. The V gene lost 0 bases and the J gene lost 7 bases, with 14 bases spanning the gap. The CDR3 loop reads CASSVESAGKNSPLHF. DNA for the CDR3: TGTGCCAGCAGCGTAGAATCGGCCGGGAAAAATTCACCCCTCCACTTT.

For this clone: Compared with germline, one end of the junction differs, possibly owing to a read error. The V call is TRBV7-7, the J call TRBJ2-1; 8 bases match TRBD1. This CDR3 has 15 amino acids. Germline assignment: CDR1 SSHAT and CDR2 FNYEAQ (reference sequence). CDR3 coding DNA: TGTGCTAGCAGCTCCTATCCCGGGACAGGCAATGAGCAGTTCTTC. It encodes CASSSYPGTGNEQFF. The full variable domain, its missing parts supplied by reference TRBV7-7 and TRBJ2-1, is GAGVSQSPRYKVTKRGQDVTLRCDPISSHATLYWYQQALGQGPEFLTYFNYEAQPDKSGLPSDRFSAERPEGSISTLTIQRTEQRDSAMYRCASSSYPGTGNEQFFGPGTRLTVL.

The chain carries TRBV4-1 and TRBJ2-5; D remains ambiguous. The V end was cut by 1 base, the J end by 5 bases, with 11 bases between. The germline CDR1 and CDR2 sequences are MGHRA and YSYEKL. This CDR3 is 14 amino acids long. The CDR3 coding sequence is TGCGCCAGCAGCCAAGGCTTACAGTACGAGACCCAGTACTTC. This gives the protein CASSQGLQYETQYF.

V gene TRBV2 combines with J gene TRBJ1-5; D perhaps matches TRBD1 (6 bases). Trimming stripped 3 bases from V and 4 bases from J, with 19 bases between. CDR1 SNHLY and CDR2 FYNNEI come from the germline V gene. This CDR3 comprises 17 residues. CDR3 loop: CASSERRGALVNQPQHF. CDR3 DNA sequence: TGTGCCAGCAGTGAGAGGCGGGGGGCTCTAGTAAATCAGCCCCAGCATTTT.

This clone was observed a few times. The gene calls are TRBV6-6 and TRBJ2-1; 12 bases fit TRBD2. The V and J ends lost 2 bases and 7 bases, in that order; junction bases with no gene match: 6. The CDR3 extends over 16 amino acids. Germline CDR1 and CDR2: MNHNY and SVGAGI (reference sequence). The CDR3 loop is CASSYPLAGGRNEQFF. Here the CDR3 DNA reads TGTGCCAGCAGTTACCCGCTAGCGGGGGGGCGTAATGAGCAGTTCTTC.

Here the CDR3 reads CASSIDGHNYGYTF. In nucleotides, the CDR3 is TGTGCCAGTAGTATAGATGGACATAACTATGGCTACACCTTC. The chain combines TRBV19 with TRBJ1-2; a possible D gene is TRBD1 (5 bases). CDR3 size: 14 residues. V was shortened by 0 bases and J by 1 base, with 6 bases between the two germline ends. The germline V gene has CDR1 LNHDA and CDR2 SQIVND (reference sequence).

The CDR3 sequence is CAISAGPLDQPQHF. CDR3 sequence (DNA): TGTGCCATCAGCGCGGGGCCCCTGGATCAGCCCCAGCATTTT. J is TRBJ1-5 and V is TRBV10-3, with D perhaps matching TRBD1 (5 bases). In germline, CDR1 is ENHRY, CDR2 SYGVKD. V gave up 6 bases and J gave up 5 bases, with 14 bases separating them. This CDR3 contains 14 residues.